These T cell receptor beta chains were read from a single sample in a study of early T cells in non-severe SARS-CoV-2 infection. TCRdb reprocessed the 5' RACE reads with MiXCR, giving one entry per CDR3 protein. The sample consists of tens of thousands of distinct CDR3 sequences, roughly an eighth of them appearing once. Sequencing used whole blood, obtained at baseline. The receptor source for this set is an adult who was a healthcare worker with PCR-confirmed SARS-CoV-2 infection or an uninfected control (not recorded which). Each CDR3 is given with its conserved first and last residue. D genes are given only for firm matches. Size tells how often a clone was seen (once, few, many) or the class of an expanded clone, and some rows leave it out.

v_call: TRBV18
clone_size: few
j_call: TRBJ1-2
d_call: NA
cdr3_aa: CASSPRGDYGYTF
cdr3_nt: TGTGCCAGCTCGCCACGGGGAGACTATGGCTACACCTTC

v_call: TRBV9
clone_size: NA
j_call: TRBJ2-5
d_call: NA
cdr3_aa: CASSVNVGGLETQYF
cdr3_nt: TGTGCCAGCAGCGTTAATGTAGGGGGATTAGAGACCCAGTACTTC

v_call: TRBV20-1
clone_size: many
j_call: TRBJ2-7
d_call: NA
cdr3_aa: CSAREGGVYEQYF
cdr3_nt: TGCAGTGCTAGAGAGGGCGGGGTCTACGAGCAGTACTTC

v_call: TRBV6-6
clone_size: NA
j_call: TRBJ2-2
d_call: TRBD1
cdr3_aa: CASSLWDRGGELFF
cdr3_nt: TGTGCCAGCAGCCTCTGGGACAGGGGCGGGGAGCTGTTTTTT

v_call: TRBV2
clone_size: NA
j_call: TRBJ2-7
d_call: NA
cdr3_aa: CASSNPQAGSGDEQYF
cdr3_nt: TGTGCCAGCAGTAATCCGCAGGCAGGCTCGGGGGACGAGCAGTACTTC

v_call: TRBV11-2
clone_size: few
j_call: TRBJ2-1
d_call: TRBD2
cdr3_aa: CASSLAGNNEQFF
cdr3_nt: TGTGCCAGCAGCCTAGCGGGAAACAATGAGCAGTTCTTC

v_call: TRBV7-2
clone_size: NA
j_call: TRBJ1-1
d_call: TRBD1
cdr3_aa: CASSDRGPNTEAFF
cdr3_nt: TGTGCCAGCAGCGACAGGGGGCCGAACACTGAAGCTTTCTTT

v_call: TRBV7-2
clone_size: NA
j_call: TRBJ2-3
d_call: TRBD2
cdr3_aa: CASSPPGLAASDTQYF
cdr3_nt: TGTGCCAGCAGCCCCCCTGGGCTAGCGGCGTCAGATACGCAGTATTTT

v_call: TRBV7-2
clone_size: few
j_call: TRBJ2-1
d_call: TRBD2
cdr3_aa: CASSYIAGGPIYNEQFF
cdr3_nt: TGTGCCAGCAGCTATATAGCGGGAGGGCCAATATACAATGAGCAGTTCTTC

v_call: TRBV2
clone_size: few
j_call: TRBJ2-2
d_call: NA
cdr3_aa: CASSPTSGSANTGELFF
cdr3_nt: TGTGCCAGCAGCCCCACTAGTGGCAGCGCGAACACCGGGGAGCTGTTTTTT

v_call: TRBV11-2
clone_size: few
j_call: TRBJ2-1
d_call: NA
cdr3_aa: CASSPDRVEQFF
cdr3_nt: TGTGCCAGCAGCCCTGACAGAGTCGAGCAGTTCTTC

v_call: TRBV6-5
clone_size: many
j_call: TRBJ2-5
d_call: NA
cdr3_aa: CASRRDVGGYQETQYF
cdr3_nt: TGTGCCAGCAGACGGGACGTAGGGGGGTACCAAGAGACCCAGTACTTC

v_call: TRBV2
clone_size: few
j_call: TRBJ2-5
d_call: TRBD1
cdr3_aa: CASSESRDRGFALEETQYF
cdr3_nt: TGTGCCAGCAGTGAAAGCCGGGACAGGGGGTTTGCTCTAGAGGAGACCCAGTACTTC

v_call: TRBV27
clone_size: NA
j_call: TRBJ2-1
d_call: NA
cdr3_aa: CASSLSWGNEQFF
cdr3_nt: TGTGCCAGCAGTTTATCGTGGGGGAATGAGCAGTTCTTC

v_call: TRBV10-3
clone_size: few
j_call: TRBJ2-7
d_call: TRBD2
cdr3_aa: CAISTGTSGAYEQYF
cdr3_nt: TGTGCCATCAGTACCGGGACTAGCGGGGCGTACGAGCAGTACTTC

v_call: TRBV20-1
clone_size: few
j_call: TRBJ2-5
d_call: TRBD2
cdr3_aa: CSAFTSGREETQYF
cdr3_nt: TGCAGTGCTTTTACTAGCGGGAGGGAAGAGACCCAGTACTTC

v_call: TRBV11-2
clone_size: few
j_call: TRBJ2-3
d_call: NA
cdr3_aa: CASSGTTTDTQYF
cdr3_nt: TGTGCCAGCAGCGGGACCACTACAGATACGCAGTATTTT

v_call: TRBV9
clone_size: many
j_call: TRBJ2-7
d_call: TRBD1
cdr3_aa: CASSVTGDHSYEQYF
cdr3_nt: TGTGCCAGCAGCGTAACAGGGGACCACTCCTACGAGCAGTACTTC

v_call: TRBV6-6
clone_size: few
j_call: TRBJ2-2
d_call: NA
cdr3_aa: CASSSPMNTGELFF
cdr3_nt: TGTGCCAGCAGTTCTCCGATGAACACCGGGGAGCTGTTTTTT

v_call: TRBV28
clone_size: few
j_call: TRBJ2-2
d_call: TRBD1
cdr3_aa: CASSFPLGQGSGGELFF
cdr3_nt: TGTGCCAGCAGTTTCCCGTTGGGACAGGGGAGTGGCGGGGAGCTGTTTTTT

v_call: TRBV27
clone_size: NA
j_call: TRBJ2-7
d_call: TRBD2
cdr3_aa: CATRSSGRTYEQYF
cdr3_nt: TGTGCCACCCGTAGCAGCGGGAGGACCTACGAGCAGTACTTC

v_call: TRBV7-3
clone_size: NA
j_call: TRBJ1-1
d_call: NA
cdr3_aa: CASSNTGDTEAFF
cdr3_nt: TGTGCCAGCAGCAATACCGGGGACACTGAAGCTTTCTTT

v_call: TRBV10-2
clone_size: NA
j_call: TRBJ2-7
d_call: NA
cdr3_aa: CASSEAGRQAYEQYF
cdr3_nt: TGCGCCAGCAGTGAAGCGGGCAGGCAAGCTTACGAGCAGTACTTC

v_call: TRBV9
clone_size: NA
j_call: TRBJ1-3
d_call: NA
cdr3_aa: CASSLRPGNTIYF
cdr3_nt: TGTGCCAGCAGCTTACGTCCTGGAAACACCATATATTTT

v_call: TRBV5-1
clone_size: NA
j_call: TRBJ2-1
d_call: TRBD2
cdr3_aa: CASSTRLAGVNEQFF
cdr3_nt: TGCGCCAGCAGCACCCGACTAGCGGGAGTAAATGAGCAGTTCTTC

v_call: TRBV20-1
clone_size: NA
j_call: TRBJ2-1
d_call: NA
cdr3_aa: CSADSSRTYNEQFF
cdr3_nt: TGCAGTGCGGACTCCTCCAGGACCTACAATGAGCAGTTCTTC

v_call: TRBV19
clone_size: NA
j_call: TRBJ2-5
d_call: TRBD1
cdr3_aa: CASSIDRSTGGLETQYF
cdr3_nt: TGTGCCAGTAGTATAGATCGATCGACAGGGGGCCTGGAGACCCAGTACTTC

v_call: TRBV28
clone_size: NA
j_call: TRBJ1-1
d_call: NA
cdr3_aa: CATTTPTGIGTEAFF
cdr3_nt: TGTGCCACCACAACCCCTACAGGGATTGGCACTGAAGCTTTTTTT

v_call: TRBV20-1
clone_size: few
j_call: TRBJ2-5
d_call: TRBD1
cdr3_aa: CSARDNRDSQETQYF
cdr3_nt: TGCAGTGCTAGAGATAATAGGGACAGCCAAGAGACCCAGTACTTC